This entry lists 25 T cell receptor beta chains sequenced from one sample in a study of blood T cell repertoires in COVID-19. Method: immunoSEQ multiplex PCR; TCRdb's copy keeps in-frame clones and lacks some. The table has a few hundred thousand clones, about 90% seen once. Sequenced: peripheral blood. All receptors come from a man aged 18 to 29 with COVID-19, enrolled during active disease.

The V call is TRBV27, the J call TRBJ1-3; the D gene is possibly TRBD1 (6 bases). The V end lost 3 bases, the J end lost 4 bases, and 13 bases lay between the germline ends. Per the germline V gene, CDR1 is MNHEY and CDR2 is SMNVEV (reference sequence). The CDR3 extends over 15 amino acids. CDR3 DNA: TGTGCCAGCAGTTTTTCGGGGACATCGGGAAACACCATATATTTT. Translated, it gives CASSFSGTSGNTIYF.

On this clone: Other nucleotide sequences from this sample produce the same CDR3. The rearrangement joins TRBV7-9 to TRBJ2-7; the D is unclear. V was cut by 5 bases and J by 3 bases, with 8 bases left in between. The CDR3 has 12 amino acids. Germline assignment: CDR1 SEHNR and CDR2 FQNEAQ (reference sequence). CDR3 region: CASSPGGYEQYF. In DNA form, the CDR3 reads TGTGCCAGCAGCCCCGGTGGCTACGAGCAGTACTTC.

The V gene is TRBV6-5, the J gene TRBJ2-7, with D perhaps TRBD1 (5 bases). The germline CDR1 and CDR2 sequences are MNHEY and SVGAGI. The length of the CDR3 is 15 residues. Between the trimmed V and J ends, which lost 0 bases and 2 bases, there was a span of 11 bases. The CDR3 sequence: CASSYSIQATYEQYF. The CDR3 bases are TGTGCCAGCAGTTACTCCATACAGGCGACCTACGAGCAGTACTTC.

The J gene is TRBJ2-1, the V gene TRBV11-3; 10 nucleotides agree with TRBD2. CDR1 and CDR2 from the germline V gene are SGHNT and YENEEA. V gave up 5 bases and J gave up 2 bases; unmatched junction bases: 3. The CDR3 sequence is 15 residues long. The CDR3 protein is CASSRSGRAYNEQFF. The CDR3 DNA sequence: TGTGCCAGCAGCAGGAGCGGGAGGGCCTACAATGAGCAGTTCTTC.

This sequence joins TRBV4-2 and TRBJ1-4, with D hard to call. From germline, CDR1 is LGHNA and CDR2 YNFKEQ. The CDR3 totals 15 residues. Trimming removed 4 bases from V and 8 bases from J, with 17 bases in between. The CDR3 DNA follows: TGTGCCAGCAGCCCCGGCGGCAGAGAGGGCGAAAAACTGTTTTTT. Encoded protein: CASSPGGREGEKLFF.

The chain recombines TRBV3-1 (or the pseudogene TRBV3-2) with TRBJ2-3, with unresolved D. The ends were cut back, 2 bases at V and 7 bases at J, with 16 bases in the middle. The CDR3 runs 15 residues. CDR1 LGHDT and CDR2 YNNKEL come from the germline V gene (reference sequence). In DNA, the CDR3 is TGTGCCAGCAGCCAAAAACCCCCGACTGGTTATACGCAGTATTTT. This codes for CASSQKPPTGYTQYF.

The chain employs TRBV7-9 and TRBJ1-6; D is possibly TRBD1 (6 bases). The CDR3 loop spans 15 amino acids. Per the germline V gene, CDR1 is SEHNR and CDR2 is FQNEAQ (reference sequence). Trimming stripped 4 bases from V and 8 bases from J, with 15 bases between. The DNA of the CDR3 is TGTGCCAGCAGCTCCCAATGGGGGCTGGATTCACCCCTCCACTTT. Protein: CASSSQWGLDSPLHF.

The rearrangement joins TRBV4-1 to TRBJ2-5, with 8 bases matching TRBD1. J lost 1 base, V lost 2 bases, and 6 bases had no gene match. CDR3 length: 16 residues. Germline CDR1 MGHRA, CDR2 YSYEKL. CDR3 nucleotides: TGCGCCAGCAGCCAAACTACAGGGGGAATCCAAGAGACCCAGTACTTC. Protein: CASSQTTGGIQETQYF.

The V gene is TRBV23-1, the J gene TRBJ1-5; maybe TRBD1 (6 bases). TRBV23-1 qualifies as an ORF whose function is uncertain. The V end lost 0 bases, the J end lost 4 bases, and 37 bases lay between the germline ends. The CDR3 contains 24 residues. This CDR3 is CASSQSYGGVNSDRWISPNQPQHF. The CDR3 DNA is TGCGCCAGCAGTCAATCTTATGGAGGCGTAAACTCGGACAGATGGATTTCTCCAAATCAGCCCCAGCATTTT.

V and J are TRBV30 and TRBJ2-7, with 12 bases identical to TRBD1. The germline V gene encodes CDR1 GTSNPN and CDR2 SVGIG (reference sequence). This CDR3 region has 14 residues. V lost 3 bases to trimming and J lost 2 bases; unmatched junction nucleotides: 2. The CDR3 nucleotides read TGTGCCTGGAGCCGGGACAGGGGGCCCTACGAGCAGTACTTC. Amino acid sequence: CAWSRDRGPYEQYF.

A remark on this clone: Germline and junction disagree at one end, which may indicate a read error. The chain combines TRBV6-5 with TRBJ1-1, with no clear D. The germline V gene encodes CDR1 MNHEY and CDR2 SVGAGI. CDR3 length: 15 amino acids. The CDR3 here is CASSDSAIEARGAFF. CDR3 DNA: TGTGCCAGCAGTGACTCCGCTATCGAGGCCAGAGGGGCTTTCTTT.

The chain uses TRBV30 and TRBJ2-7, with TRBD1 matching over 8 bases. CDR3 length: 12 residues. V lost 3 bases and J lost 6; bases outside the gene matches: 4. Germline V gives CDR1 GTSNPN, CDR2 SVGIG (reference sequence). The CDR3: CAWSQTGAEQYF. The CDR3 DNA is TGTGCCTGGAGCCAGACAGGGGCCGAGCAGTACTTC. The full variable domain, in which reference TRBV30 and TRBJ2-7 provide the parts outside the CDR3, is SQTIHQWPATLVQPVGSPLSLECTVEGTSNPNLYWYRQAAGRGLQLLFYSVGIGQISSEVPQNLSASRPQDRQFILSSKKLLLSDSGFYLCAWSQTGAEQYFGPGTRLTVT.

The chain links TRBV5-4 to TRBJ1-1; 8 bases map to TRBD1. With 4 bases clipped from V and 3 bases from J, the junction kept 5 bases outside the gene matches. The germline V gene has CDR1 SGHNT and CDR2 YYREEE (reference sequence). The CDR3 length is 14 residues. As DNA, the CDR3 is TGTGCCAGCAGCCAGAAGACAGGGGACACTGAAGCTTTCTTT. This sequence encodes CASSQKTGDTEAFF.

This clone was recorded once. The chain carries TRBV19 and TRBJ1-5; TRBD1 agrees at 10 bases. Germline CDR1 LNHDA, CDR2 SQIVND (reference sequence). CDR3 length equals 15 residues. After removal of 3 bases from V and 6 bases from J, the junction contained 5 bases not matched to a gene. The CDR3 DNA reads as TGTGCCAGTAGTATTGGACAGGGGGGTGGTCAGCCCCAGCATTTT. Its translation: CASSIGQGGGQPQHF.

The V and J genes are TRBV4-1 and TRBJ2-1; TRBD2 matches at 9 bases. The CDR3 has 14 amino acids. V dropped 3 bases and J dropped 9; count of bases not matched to a gene: 6. Germline V gene data show CDR1 as MGHRA and CDR2 as YSYEKL. The CDR3 sequence is CASSHGGRATEQFF. CDR3 nucleotides: TGCGCCAGCAGCCATGGCGGGAGGGCCACTGAGCAGTTCTTC.

This clone was picked up one time. This chain links TRBV5-1 with TRBJ2-3; a weak D match, TRBD2 (6 bases). The germline gives CDR1 SGHRS, CDR2 YFSETQ. The CDR3 length is 15 residues. V was trimmed by 1 base and J by 0 bases, leaving 9 bases between them. The CDR3 region has the DNA TGCGCCAGCAGCTTGACGGGAGTTAGCACAGATACGCAGTATTTT. Its protein product is CASSLTGVSTDTQYF.

Comment on this clone: Distinct nucleotide sequences in the sample also encode this CDR3. The gene calls are TRBV7-9 and TRBJ2-1; no definite D call. This CDR3 contains 11 residues. Germline V gene data show CDR1 as SEHNR and CDR2 as FQNEAQ (reference sequence). V gave up 6 bases and J gave up 4 bases, with 4 bases separating them. This CDR3 reads CASSPYNEQFF. The DNA of the CDR3 is TGTGCCAGCAGTCCGTACAATGAGCAGTTCTTC.

This chain uses TRBV11-1 with TRBJ2-5; D uncertain. Germline V gene lookup returns CDR1 SGHAT and CDR2 FQDESV (reference sequence). This CDR3 has 13 amino acids. Trimming stripped 6 bases from V and 0 bases from J, with 8 bases between. In DNA, the CDR3 is TGTGCCAGCAGTTCCCACAACCAAGAGACCCAGTACTTC. It codes for CASSSHNQETQYF.

The V gene is TRBV21-1, the J gene TRBJ1-2. TRBV21-1 is annotated as a pseudogene. The CDR3 covers 11 residues. CDR3 DNA: TGTGCCAGCAGCTCGACTCTCGGCTACACCTTC. Translation: CASSSTLGYTF.

The chain carries TRBV6-5 and TRBJ2-1; weak D call: TRBD2 (5 bases). In germline, CDR1 is MNHEY, CDR2 SVGAGI. This CDR3 is built from 13 residues. V gave up 6 bases and J gave up 3 bases, with 9 bases separating them. CDR3 sequence: CASSRTRYNEQFF. DNA of the CDR3: TGTGCCAGCAGCCGGACTCGCTACAATGAGCAGTTCTTC.

The table lists this clone with a count of one. The rearrangement links TRBV10-2 to TRBJ2-7, with no clear D. Germline V gene data show CDR1 as WSHSY and CDR2 as SAAADI. The ends were cut back, 7 bases at V and 3 bases at J, with 13 bases in the middle. This CDR3 is 13 amino acids long. CDR3 loop: CASKEPQLYEQYF. The CDR3 region has the DNA TGCGCCAGCAAGGAGCCCCAGCTCTACGAGCAGTACTTC.

The rearrangement joins TRBV5-4 to TRBJ2-7; the match to TRBD2 covers 7 bases. The CDR3 totals 15 residues. Germline loops: CDR1 SGHNT, CDR2 YYREEE (reference sequence). With 0 bases clipped from V and 3 bases from J, the junction kept 6 bases outside the gene matches. The CDR3 loop reads CASSLGGTTYYEQYF. CDR3 nucleotides: TGTGCCAGCAGCTTGGGGGGGACTACCTACTACGAGCAGTACTTC.

The CDR3 region is CASTVPTPSYEQYF. For the CDR3, the DNA is TGTGCCAGCACCGTCCCCACACCGTCCTACGAGCAGTACTTC. The chain links TRBV6-5 to TRBJ2-7; the D is unclear. Deletions cut 7 bases from V and 1 base from J, with 14 bases between. CDR3 length: 14 amino acids. Germline lookup yields CDR1 MNHEY and CDR2 SVGAGI.

V is TRBV11-2 and J is TRBJ1-2; 10 positions match TRBD1. The V and J ends lost 5 bases and 3 bases, in that order; junction bases with no gene match: 9. This CDR3 contains 16 residues. The germline V gene encodes CDR1 SGHAT and CDR2 FQNNGV. Here the CDR3 DNA reads TGTGCCAGCAGCCCAATACCGGGACAGGGGCACTATGGCTACACCTTC. Amino acids: CASSPIPGQGHYGYTF.

The rearrangement links TRBV27 to TRBJ1-6; D is unresolved. V lost 3 bases and J 3 bases, leaving 3 bases between the germline ends. Germline V gene data show CDR1 as MNHEY and CDR2 as SMNVEV (reference sequence). This CDR3 is 13 amino acids long. The CDR3 region is CASSFIYNSPLHF. Written as DNA, the CDR3 is TGTGCCAGCAGTTTCATCTATAATTCACCCCTCCACTTT.